This TCR beta chain was retrieved from a study of CXCR3-negative and CXCR3-positive naive CD8 T cells. UMI-labeled 5' RACE yielded the TRB cDNA libraries. TCRdb re-called the 5' RACE reads and gives one entry per CDR3 protein, without DNA. The sample holds 65,000 to 85,000 distinct CDR3 sequences. CDR1 is LNHDA and CDR2 is SQIVND in the germline V gene (reference sequence). The CDR3 runs to 15 residues. This rearrangement joins TRBV19 to TRBJ2-2; TCRdb's D call of TRBD1 is untestable without DNA. The receptor comes from a human donor in good health. Some clones in this sample may be carry-over from other donors' samples. The sample comprised naive CXCR3- CD8+ T cells from blood. Subset described: CD45RO-CCR7+CD27+CD95- naive CD8+ T cells lacking CXCR3 (TNR3-). The CDR3 sequence is CASSGRGLFTGELFF. Filled out from reference TRBV19 and TRBJ2-2, the complete variable domain reads DGGITQSPKYLFRKEGQNVTLSCEQNLNHDAMYWYRQDPGQGLRLIYYSQIVNDFQKGDIAEGYSVSREKKESFPLTVTSAQKNPTAFYLCASSGRGLFTGELFFGEGSRLTVL.